This passage covers 13 T cell receptor beta chains from one sample sequenced in a study of blood T cell repertoires in COVID-19. The table came from immunoSEQ multiplex PCR; TCRdb's copy has only in-frame clones and leaves some out. The sample comprises some 150,000 clones, 80% to 90% of which are singletons, and less than 0.95% rests with the top ten. The sample comprised peripheral blood. These receptor sequences come from a woman aged 45-59 years with acute or convalescent COVID-19.

The gene calls are TRBV7-8 and TRBJ1-1; D perhaps matches TRBD1 (6 bases). Germline V gene data show CDR1 as SGHVS and CDR2 as FQNEAQ. The CDR3 extends over 15 amino acids. Trimming cost V 7 bases and J 4 bases, with 19 bases left between them. The CDR3 sequence is CASTSLTGLGTEAFF. The CDR3 DNA reads as TGTGCCAGCACCTCCCTTACAGGGTTGGGCACTGAAGCTTTCTTT.

The gene calls are TRBV6-1 and TRBJ1-2; 7 bases agree with TRBD1. The CDR3 is 15 amino acids. Germline V CDR1 and CDR2: MNHNS, SASEGT. J lost 7 bases, V lost 5 bases, and 13 bases had no gene match. The CDR3 reads CASSLRDSRLGGYTF. CDR3 sequence (DNA): TGTGCCAGCAGTCTTCGGGACAGCCGTCTGGGTGGCTACACCTTC.

The chain carries TRBV18 and TRBJ2-5; tentatively, D is TRBD1 (5 bases). V lost 1 base, J lost 1 base, and 13 bases lay in between. Germline V gene lookup returns CDR1 KGHSH and CDR2 LQKENI. The CDR3 spans 16 residues. In DNA, the CDR3 is TGTGCCAGCTCACCACGGACCCAGGGTTCCCAAGAGACCCAGTACTTC. Residues: CASSPRTQGSQETQYF.

V gene TRBV12-3 or TRBV12-4 combines with J gene TRBJ2-7; a possible D gene is TRBD1 (6 bases). There are 13 residues in the CDR3. V lost 1 base and J lost 6, with 10 bases in between. The CDR3 DNA is TGTGCCAGCAGTTTAGGGACAGAGCTCGAGCAGTACTTC. This codes for CASSLGTELEQYF.

The rearrangement joins TRBV4-1 to TRBJ1-2, with D hard to call. From germline, CDR1 is MGHRA and CDR2 YSYEKL. The CDR3 extends over 14 amino acids. The V end lost 4 bases, the J end lost 0 bases, and 9 bases lay between the germline ends. The CDR3 loop reads CASSPDSSNYGYTF. The CDR3 nucleotides are TGCGCCAGCAGCCCTGACTCGTCTAACTATGGCTACACCTTC.

The chain combines TRBV6-1 with TRBJ1-5; TRBD1 matches 7 bases. The V gene end was trimmed by 5 bases and the J gene end by 6 bases; junction bases not matched to a gene: 7. CDR1 and CDR2 (germline): MNHNS, SASEGT. The CDR3 spans 14 residues. The CDR3, as DNA: TGTGCCAGCAGTTTGGAGGGGGCAGGTCAGCCCCAGCATTTT. It is translated as CASSLEGAGQPQHF.

The chain joins TRBV15 to TRBJ2-1, with D possibly TRBD2 on 5 matching bases. Between the trimmed V and J ends, which lost 4 bases and 9 bases, there was a span of 10 bases. Germline V CDR1 and CDR2: LNHNV, YYDKDF (reference sequence). The CDR3 sequence is 12 residues long. The CDR3 loop is CATSTDYGEQFF. The DNA of the CDR3 is TGTGCCACCAGCACCGACTACGGTGAGCAGTTCTTC.

The chain employs TRBV19 and TRBJ1-3; D is uncertain. The V and J ends lost 6 bases and 0 bases respectively, with 15 bases between them. This CDR3 is 16 amino acids long. Germline-derived CDR1 and CDR2 are LNHDA and SQIVND (reference sequence). The CDR3 DNA follows: TGTGCCAGTAGGAGCCCCCCACTGAGCTCTGGAAACACCATATATTTT. Protein: CASRSPPLSSGNTIYF. Based on the CDR3 plus reference TRBV19 and TRBJ1-3, the full variable domain is DGGITQSPKYLFRKEGQNVTLSCEQNLNHDAMYWYRQDPGQGLRLIYYSQIVNDFQKGDIAEGYSVSREKKESFPLTVTSAQKNPTAFYLCASRSPPLSSGNTIYFGEGSWLTVV.

The genes are TRBV27 and TRBJ2-7; the D gene is possibly TRBD2 (6 bases). Looked up from germline, CDR1 is MNHEY and CDR2 is SMNVEV (reference sequence). This CDR3 comprises 14 residues. V dropped 6 bases and J dropped 0 bases, with 12 bases sitting between them. For the CDR3, the DNA is TGTGCCAGCAGCCTGGGAGGCAACTCCTACGAGCAGTACTTC. As protein: CASSLGGNSYEQYF.

The chain carries TRBV24-1 and TRBJ1-2; D gene ambiguous. The germline V gene has CDR1 KGHDR and CDR2 SFDVKD. The germline V and J ends were trimmed by 4 bases and 5 bases, with 7 bases remaining between them. The CDR3 contains 12 residues. The CDR3 reads CATSEGRYGYTF. In nucleotides, the CDR3 is TGTGCCACCAGTGAGGGGAGATATGGCTACACCTTC.

This clone was found once. This rearrangement joins TRBV18 to TRBJ1-4, with a possible D match to TRBD1 (6 bases). With 2 bases removed from V and 4 bases from J, the gap between germline ends came to 14 bases. CDR3 size: 16 residues. Germline loops: CDR1 KGHSH, CDR2 LQKENI. The CDR3 loop is CASSPIRDNYNEKLFF. The CDR3 DNA sequence: TGTGCCAGCTCACCAATCCGGGACAATTATAATGAAAAACTGTTTTTT.

The CDR3 loop reads CASSYSLRDFLDEQFF. CDR3 bases: TGTGCCAGCAGTTACTCGCTCCGGGACTTCCTCGATGAGCAGTTCTTC. The J gene is TRBJ2-1, the V gene TRBV6-2 or TRBV6-3; TRBD2 is a possible D gene (6 bases). V gave up 0 bases and J gave up 8 bases, with 17 bases separating them. Germline V lookup: CDR1 MNHEY, CDR2 SVGEGT. CDR3 size: 16 residues.

This CDR3 reads CASSPTSGGGGDTQYF. Written as DNA, the CDR3 is TGTGCCAGCAGCCCGACTAGCGGGGGAGGCGGAGATACGCAGTATTTT. V is TRBV7-7 and J is TRBJ2-3, with 12 bases that match TRBD2. The germline V gene has CDR1 SSHAT and CDR2 FNYEAQ (reference sequence). This CDR3 comprises 16 residues. J was trimmed by 5 bases and V by 5 bases; bases with no gene match: 8.